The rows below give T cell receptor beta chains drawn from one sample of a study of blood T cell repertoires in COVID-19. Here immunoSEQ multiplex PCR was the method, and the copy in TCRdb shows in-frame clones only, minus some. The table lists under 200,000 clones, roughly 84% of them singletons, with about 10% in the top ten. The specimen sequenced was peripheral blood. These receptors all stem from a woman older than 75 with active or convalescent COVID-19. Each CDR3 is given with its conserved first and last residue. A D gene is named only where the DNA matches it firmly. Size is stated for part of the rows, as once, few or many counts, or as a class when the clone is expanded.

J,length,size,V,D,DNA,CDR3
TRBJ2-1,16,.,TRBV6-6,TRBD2,TGTGCCAGCAGTTACTCGACTAGCGGGGGTCTGAATGAGCAGTTCTTC,CASSYSTSGGLNEQFF
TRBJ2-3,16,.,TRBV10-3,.,TGTGCCATCAGTGAGATGCTCGCGGGGTCCTCAGATACGCAGTATTTT,CAISEMLAGSSDTQYF
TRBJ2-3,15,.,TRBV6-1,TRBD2,TGTGCCAGCAGTGAACAGCGGGGGGTCACAGATACGCAGTATTTT,CASSEQRGVTDTQYF
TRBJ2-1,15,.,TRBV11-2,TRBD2,TGTGCCAGCAGCCCCTGGACTAGCCTCTACAATGAGCAGTTCTTC,CASSPWTSLYNEQFF
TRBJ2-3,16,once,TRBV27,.,TGTGCCAGCAGTTTTCTTGACAGCCTAAGCACAGATACGCAGTATTTT,CASSFLDSLSTDTQYF
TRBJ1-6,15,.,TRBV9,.,TGTGCCAGCACCCCGGATCTCCGGGGTAATTCACCCCTCCACTTT,CASTPDLRGNSPLHF
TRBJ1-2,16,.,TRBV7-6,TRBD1,TGTGCCAGCAGCCCTAACACAGGGGGCGGAGGCTATGGCTACACCTTC,CASSPNTGGGGYGYTF
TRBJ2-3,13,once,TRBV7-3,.,TGTGCCAGCAGCTTCCCAGGGACAGATACGCAGTATTTT,CASSFPGTDTQYF
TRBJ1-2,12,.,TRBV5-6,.,TGTGCCAGCAGCCCAACAGGGTTTGGCTACACCTTC,CASSPTGFGYTF
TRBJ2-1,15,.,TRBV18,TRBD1,TGTGCCAGCTCATCGAGGGGGCCGCCGGACAATGAGCAGTTCTTC,CASSSRGPPDNEQFF
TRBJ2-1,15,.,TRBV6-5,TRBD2,TGTGCCAGCAGTTACCAAGCGGGGGGGCTAAATGAGCAGTTCTTC,CASSYQAGGLNEQFF
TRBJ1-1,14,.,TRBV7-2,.,TGTGCCAGCAGCCCAACAGGGCCCGGCACTGAAGCTTTCTTT,CASSPTGPGTEAFF
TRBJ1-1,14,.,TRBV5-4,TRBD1,TGTGCCAGCAGCTGGGGACAGATGAACACTGAAGCTTTCTTT,CASSWGQMNTEAFF
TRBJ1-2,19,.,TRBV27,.,TGTGCCAGCAGTTTAAATGGTTCTCCTGCGAGAGCCGAGTCCTATGGCTACACCTTC,CASSLNGSPARAESYGYTF
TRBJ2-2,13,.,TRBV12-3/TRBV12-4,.,TGTGCCACCCGTAGATCGAACACCGGGGAGCTGTTTTTT,CATRRSNTGELFF
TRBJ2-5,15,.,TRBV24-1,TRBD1,TGTGCCACCAGTGACCCCGGGACAGGCCAAGAGACCCAGTACTTC,CATSDPGTGQETQYF
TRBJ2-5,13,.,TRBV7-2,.,TGTGCCAGCAGCCCATATACACAAGAGACCCAGTACTTC,CASSPYTQETQYF
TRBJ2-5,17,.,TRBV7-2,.,TGTGCCAGCAGCCCGGGTTCTGGCCCAAGGCAACAAGAGACCCAGTACTTC,CASSPGSGPRQQETQYF
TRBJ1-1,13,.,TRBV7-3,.,TGTGCCAGCAGCAAGAGCCCGAACACTGAAGCTTTCTTT,CASSKSPNTEAFF
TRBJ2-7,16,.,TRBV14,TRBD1,TGTGCCAGCAGCCACAAATGGACAGGGTTGTACCACGAGCAGTACTTC,CASSHKWTGLYHEQYF
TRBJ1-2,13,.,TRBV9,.,TGTGCCAGCAGCGTAGGGTTGGCCCCGGGCTACACCTTC,CASSVGLAPGYTF
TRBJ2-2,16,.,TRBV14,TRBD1,TGTGCCAGCAGCCCTTCAATCTACAGGGGGACCGGGGAGCTGTTTTTT,CASSPSIYRGTGELFF
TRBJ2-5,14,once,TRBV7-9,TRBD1,TGTGCCAGCAGCTTAGGACAGGGGTTGGAGACCCAGTACTTC,CASSLGQGLETQYF
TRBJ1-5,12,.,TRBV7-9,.,TGTGCCAGCAGTACCCAGGATCAGCCCCAGCATTTT,CASSTQDQPQHF
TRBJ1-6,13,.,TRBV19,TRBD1,TGTGCCAGTCAGGGGGAGAATAATTCACCCCTCCACTTT,CASQGENNSPLHF
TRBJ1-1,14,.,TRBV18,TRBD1,TGTGCCAGCTCACTTCAGGGGGAGAACACTGAAGCTTTCTTT,CASSLQGENTEAFF
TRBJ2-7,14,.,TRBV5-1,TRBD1,TGCGCCAGCAGCTCCGGACAGGGCTACCACGAGCAGTACTTC,CASSSGQGYHEQYF
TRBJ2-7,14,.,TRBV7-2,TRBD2,TGTGCCAGCAGCCCACGGGGGGTTGATTCCGAGCAGTACTTC,CASSPRGVDSEQYF
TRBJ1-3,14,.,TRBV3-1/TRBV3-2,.,TGTGCCAGCGGTCAGGGGTTAGATGGAAACACCATATATTTT,CASGQGLDGNTIYF
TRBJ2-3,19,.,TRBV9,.,TGTGCCAGCAGCGGGTCAGGCCGGGCCATTAATACAGGTGGAGATACGCAGTATTTT,CASSGSGRAINTGGDTQYF
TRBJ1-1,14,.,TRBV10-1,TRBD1,TGCGCCAGCAGTGAGGGACAGGGGGGCACTGAAGCTTTCTTT,CASSEGQGGTEAFF
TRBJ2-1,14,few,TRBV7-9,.,TGTGCCAGCAGCTTACAGGGCCTCAGCAATGAGCAGTTCTTC,CASSLQGLSNEQFF
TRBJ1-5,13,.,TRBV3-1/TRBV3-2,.,TGTGCCAGCAGCCAAGATCTTAGTATGGTTCTGCATTTT,CASSQDLSMVLHF
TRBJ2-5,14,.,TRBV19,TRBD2,TGTGCCAGTAGTTTTTCCTGGGGGGGAGAGACCCAGTACTTC,CASSFSWGGETQYF
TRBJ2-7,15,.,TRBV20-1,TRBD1,TGCAGTGCTAGTGATTTGGACAGGTTTGGCTACGAGCAGTACTTC,CSASDLDRFGYEQYF
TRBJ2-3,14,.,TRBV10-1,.,TGCGCCAGCAGTGAGTCGGGCCACACAGATACGCAGTATTTT,CASSESGHTDTQYF
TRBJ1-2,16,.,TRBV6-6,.,TGTGCCAGCAGGCCACTTAACAGCAACCCTAACTATGGCTACACCTTC,CASRPLNSNPNYGYTF
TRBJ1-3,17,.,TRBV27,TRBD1,TGTGCCAGCAGTAGGGGGACAGGGCCGAACTCTGGAAACACCATATATTTT,CASSRGTGPNSGNTIYF
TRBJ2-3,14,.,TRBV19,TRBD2,TGTGCCAGTAGTCCTAGCGGGGTCACAGATACGCAGTATTTT,CASSPSGVTDTQYF
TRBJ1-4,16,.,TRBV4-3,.,TGCGCCAGCAGCCAACAGTGGCCAGCAACTAATGAAAAACTGTTTTTT,CASSQQWPATNEKLFF
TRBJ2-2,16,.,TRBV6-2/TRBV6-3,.,TGTGCCAGCAGTTACCGGACAGTTGGCTTCATAGGGGAGCTGTTTTTT,CASSYRTVGFIGELFF
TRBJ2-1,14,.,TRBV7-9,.,TGTGCCAGCAGTTCCAGGTCTGATTACAATGAGCAGTTCTTC,CASSSRSDYNEQFF
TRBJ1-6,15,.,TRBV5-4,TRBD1,TGTGCCAGCAGCTCGAAGGACAGGGGGAATTCACCCCTCCACTTT,CASSSKDRGNSPLHF
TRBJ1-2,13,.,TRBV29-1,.,TGCAGCGTTGCCCCTTTTTTCGACTATGGCTACACCTTC,CSVAPFFDYGYTF
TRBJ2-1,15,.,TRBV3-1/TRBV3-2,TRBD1,TGTGCCAGCAGCCCCTCAGGGGGCCCTTACAATGAGCAGTTCTTC,CASSPSGGPYNEQFF